The clone carrying this T cell receptor beta chain was seen many times. This sample stems from a study of human T cells and chemical hapten exposure. Noted time point: pre-sensitization, week 0. Treatment noted: therapeutic diphenylcyclopropenone sensitization with weekly scalp DPC. The total RNA was obtained from whole blood that was not fractionated. The library labeled individual cDNA molecules by adding unique molecular identifiers to them. TCRdb called the RACE reads again in MiXCR, with one record for every CDR3 protein. The sample yields over 50,000 distinct CDR3 sequences, around a tenth seen once. V lost 6 bases and J lost 6, with 17 bases in between. Germline CDR1 SGHTA, CDR2 FQGNSA. The CDR3 is 14 amino acids.

The starting material was whole blood, obtained in connection with sensitization to the hapten diphenylcyclopropenone (DPC). This chain uses TRBV7-2 with TRBJ1-1; D not certain. This TCR derives from a woman in her twenties or thirties with alopecia areata. Some clones in this sample may be carry-over from other donors' samples. Written as DNA, the CDR3 is TGTGCCAGCAGGGATGTTCGGGGTGTCGCTGAAGCTTTCTTT. Translated: CASRDVRGVAEAFF. Together with reference TRBV7-2 and TRBJ1-1, the CDR3 gives the full variable domain: GAGVSQSPSNKVTEKGKDVELRCDPISGHTALYWYRQSLGQGLEFLIYFQGNSAPDKSGLPSDRFSAERTGGSVSTLTIQRTQQEDSAVYLCASRDVRGVAEAFFGQGTRLTVV.